This entry concerns a single T cell receptor beta chain. Its antigen is not known. The treatment was: oral pan-JAK inhibitor, 5-10 mg twice daily. Individuals with alopecia areata gave both lesional scalp punch biopsies and peripheral blood for collection. The data were obtained in a study of CD8+ T cells in alopecia areata. Study-level findings and limits: Having just one nonresponder leaves the connection between baseline CD8+ expansion and response unresolved. Many expanded lesional clones persisted in scalp and blood during tofacitinib. Lesional tissue from the scalp (especially in alopecia totalis/universalis) showed higher clonality than normal scalp.

After isolation, RNA underwent reverse transcription to generate cDNA as the sequencing template. Profiled with immunoSEQ multiplex PCR; TCRdb holds only in-frame clones, not every one. Here the sample spans nearly 200,000 clones, 58% being singletons. Trimming removed 5 bases from V and 1 base from J, with 11 bases in between. CDR3 length: 14 amino acids. Germline values: CDR1 LNHNV, CDR2 YYDKDF (reference sequence). The TCR sequence derives from a human donor with alopecia areata. The source was CD4+ T cells sorted from blood, collected at week 24, from a patient treated with tofacitinib. The chain links TRBV15 to TRBJ1-1; D ambiguous. This chain's CDR3 is CATSLNEGNTEAFF. For the CDR3, the DNA is TGTGCCACCAGCTTAAACGAGGGGAACACTGAAGCTTTCTTT.